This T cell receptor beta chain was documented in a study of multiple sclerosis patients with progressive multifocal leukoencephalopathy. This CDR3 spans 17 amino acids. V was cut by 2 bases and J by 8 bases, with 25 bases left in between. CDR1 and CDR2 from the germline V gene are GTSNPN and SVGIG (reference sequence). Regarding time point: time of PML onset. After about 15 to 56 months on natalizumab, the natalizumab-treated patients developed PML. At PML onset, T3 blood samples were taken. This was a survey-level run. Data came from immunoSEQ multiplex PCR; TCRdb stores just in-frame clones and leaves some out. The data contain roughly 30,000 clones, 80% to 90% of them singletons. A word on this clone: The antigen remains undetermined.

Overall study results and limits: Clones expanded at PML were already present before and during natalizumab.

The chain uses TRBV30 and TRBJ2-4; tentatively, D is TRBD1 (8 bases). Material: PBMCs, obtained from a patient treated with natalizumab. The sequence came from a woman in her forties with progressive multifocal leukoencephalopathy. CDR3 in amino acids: CAWSTRGGDRREDIQYF. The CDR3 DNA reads TGTGCCTGGAGTACCCGAGGGGGGGACAGGAGGGAAGACATTCAGTACTTC.